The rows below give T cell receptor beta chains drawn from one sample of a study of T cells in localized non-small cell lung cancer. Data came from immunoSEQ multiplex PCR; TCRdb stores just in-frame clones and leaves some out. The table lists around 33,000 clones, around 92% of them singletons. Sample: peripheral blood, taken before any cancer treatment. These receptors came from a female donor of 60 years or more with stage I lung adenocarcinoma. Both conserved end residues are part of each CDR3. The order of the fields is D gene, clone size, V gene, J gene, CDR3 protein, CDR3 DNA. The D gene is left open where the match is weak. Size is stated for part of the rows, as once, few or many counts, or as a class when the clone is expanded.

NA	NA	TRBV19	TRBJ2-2	CASSLGGPFPGELFF	TGTGCCAGTAGTCTCGGGGGGCCTTTCCCCGGGGAGCTGTTTTTT
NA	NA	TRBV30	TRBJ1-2	CAWNRMDTNYGYTF	TGTGCCTGGAATCGCATGGACACCAACTATGGCTACACCTTC
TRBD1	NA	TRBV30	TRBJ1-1	CAWTKPGQGFTEAFF	TGTGCCTGGACGAAGCCCGGACAGGGGTTCACTGAAGCTTTCTTT
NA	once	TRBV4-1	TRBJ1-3	CASSQDLLAPRNTIYF	TGCGCCAGCAGCCAAGATTTGTTGGCCCCTCGAAACACCATATATTTT
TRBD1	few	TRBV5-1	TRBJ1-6	CASSLAGQGYNSPLHF	TGCGCCAGCAGCTTGGCCGGACAGGGGTATAATTCACCCCTCCACTTT
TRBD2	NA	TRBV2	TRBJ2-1	CASSEARGAYNEQFF	TGTGCCAGCAGTGAAGCGCGGGGGGCCTACAATGAGCAGTTCTTC
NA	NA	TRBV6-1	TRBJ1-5	CASSDIHGLSSNQPQHF	TGTGCCAGCAGTGACATACATGGTCTTAGTAGCAATCAGCCCCAGCATTTT
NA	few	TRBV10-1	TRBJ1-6	CASRDSLNSPLHF	TGCGCCAGCAGGGACAGTCTAAATTCACCCCTCCACTTT
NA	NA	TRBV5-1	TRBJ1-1	CASSLGPGANTEAFF	TGCGCCAGCAGCTTAGGGCCAGGAGCGAACACTGAAGCTTTCTTT
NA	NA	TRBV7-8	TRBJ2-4	CASSRADENIQYF	TGTGCCAGCAGCCGCGCAGACGAGAACATTCAGTACTTC
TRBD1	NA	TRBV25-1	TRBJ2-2	CASSDRGTSTGELFF	TGTGCCAGCAGTGACAGGGGGACCTCCACCGGGGAGCTGTTTTTT
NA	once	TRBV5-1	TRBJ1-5	CASSLEIGVQPQHF	TGCGCCAGCAGCTTGGAAATCGGGGTGCAGCCCCAGCATTTT
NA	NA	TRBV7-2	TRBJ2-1	CASSLSYDNEQFF	TGTGCCAGCAGCCTATCTTATGACAATGAGCAGTTCTTC
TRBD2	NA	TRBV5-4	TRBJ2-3	CASSFELAGAGVDTQYF	TGTGCCAGCAGCTTCGAGCTAGCGGGGGCCGGGGTGGATACGCAGTATTTT
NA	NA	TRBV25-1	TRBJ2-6	CASSEFGQKGANVLTF	TGTGCCAGCAGCGAGTTCGGACAGAAAGGGGCCAACGTCCTGACTTTC
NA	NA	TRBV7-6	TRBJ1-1	CASSLGAGVNTEAFF	TGTGCCAGCAGCTTAGGTGCGGGCGTGAACACTGAAGCTTTCTTT
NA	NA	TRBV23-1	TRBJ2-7	CASSHFRRTEAYEQYF	TGCGCCAGCAGTCATTTCCGGAGGACAGAGGCCTACGAGCAGTACTTC
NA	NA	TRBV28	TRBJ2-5	CASSFGKAAQYF	TGTGCCAGCAGTTTCGGCAAGGCGGCCCAGTACTTC
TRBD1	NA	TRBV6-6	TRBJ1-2	CASIEGQGKPYGYTF	TGTGCCAGCATTGAGGGACAGGGAAAACCCTATGGCTACACCTTC
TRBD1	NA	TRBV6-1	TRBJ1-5	CASSESGQANQPQHF	TGTGCCAGCAGTGAGTCGGGACAGGCCAATCAGCCCCAGCATTTT
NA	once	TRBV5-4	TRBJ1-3	CASSLRDGNTIYF	TGTGCCAGCAGCTTGAGGGACGGAAACACCATATATTTT
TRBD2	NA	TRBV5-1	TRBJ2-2	CASSSAGGTGELFF	TGCGCCAGCAGCTCGGCGGGGGGCACCGGGGAGCTGTTTTTT
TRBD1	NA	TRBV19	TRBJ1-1	CASSIRGQIMNTEAFF	TGTGCCAGTAGTATTCGGGGACAGATCATGAACACTGAAGCTTTCTTT
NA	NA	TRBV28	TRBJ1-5	CASSRWGDQPQHF	TGTGCCAGCAGTCGTTGGGGGGATCAGCCCCAGCATTTT
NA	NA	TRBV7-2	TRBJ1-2	CASSWDGRSYYGYTF	TGTGCCAGCAGCTGGGACGGCCGCTCTTACTATGGCTACACCTTC
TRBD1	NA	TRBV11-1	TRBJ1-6	CASSLSGTGGINSPLHF	TGTGCCAGCAGCCTATCCGGGACAGGGGGGATTAATTCACCCCTCCACTTT
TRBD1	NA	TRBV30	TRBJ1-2	CAWRRQGTAYGYTF	TGTGCCTGGCGCAGACAGGGGACGGCCTATGGCTACACCTTC
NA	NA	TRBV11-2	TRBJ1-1	CASSTTGPRNTEAFF	TGTGCCAGCAGCACGACGGGACCGAGGAACACTGAAGCTTTCTTT
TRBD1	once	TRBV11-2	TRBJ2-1	CASSLTGTGGLGQFF	TGTGCCAGCAGCTTAACCGGGACAGGGGGCTTAGGGCAGTTCTTC
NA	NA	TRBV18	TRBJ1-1	CASSPREGNTEAFF	TGTGCCAGCTCACCAAGGGAAGGGAACACTGAAGCTTTCTTT
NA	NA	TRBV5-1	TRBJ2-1	CASSLDYPAHEQFF	TGCGCCAGCAGCTTGGACTATCCGGCCCATGAGCAGTTCTTC
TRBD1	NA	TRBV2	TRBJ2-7	CASGGQGGSYEQYF	TGTGCCAGCGGGGGACAGGGAGGCTCCTACGAGCAGTACTTC
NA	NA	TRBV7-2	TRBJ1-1	CASSLAHDRNTEAFF	TGTGCCAGCAGCTTAGCGCACGACAGGAACACTGAAGCTTTCTTT
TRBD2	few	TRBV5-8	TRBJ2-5	CASSARGGEETQYF	TGTGCCAGCAGTGCTCGGGGGGGAGAAGAGACCCAGTACTTC
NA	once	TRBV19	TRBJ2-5	CATRRAGETQYF	TGTGCCACACGCAGGGCGGGAGAGACCCAGTACTTC
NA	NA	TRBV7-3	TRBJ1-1	CATGGEGNTEAFF	TGTGCCACCGGAGGGGAGGGAAACACTGAAGCTTTCTTT
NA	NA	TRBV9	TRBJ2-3	CASSVSGRTDTQYF	TGTGCCAGCAGCGTATCTGGCAGGACAGATACGCAGTATTTT
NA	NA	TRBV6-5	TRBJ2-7	CASSSAERFGYEQYF	TGTGCCAGCAGTTCGGCTGAGCGGTTTGGCTACGAGCAGTACTTC
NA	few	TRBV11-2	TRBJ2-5	CASSHPGTHQETQYF	TGTGCCAGCTCTCACCCCGGGACCCACCAAGAGACCCAGTACTTC
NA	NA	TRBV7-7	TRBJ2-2	CASSPSENTGELFF	TGTGCTAGCAGCCCCTCCGAGAACACCGGGGAGCTGTTTTTT
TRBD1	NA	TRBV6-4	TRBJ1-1	CASSQIQGAQAFF	TGTGCCAGCAGCCAAATACAGGGGGCTCAAGCTTTCTTT
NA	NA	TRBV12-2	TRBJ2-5	CASRLAAGLAGSQETQYF	TGTGCAAGTCGCTTAGCTGCGGGACTAGCGGGGAGCCAAGAGACCCAGTACTTC
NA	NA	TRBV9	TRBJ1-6	CASSAGGGANNSPLHF	TGTGCCAGCAGCGCGGGGGGGGGAGCCAATAATTCACCCCTCCACTTT
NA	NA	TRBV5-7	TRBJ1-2	CASSLGSAGDGYTF	TGTGCCAGCAGCCTAGGTTCGGCGGGGGATGGCTACACCTTC
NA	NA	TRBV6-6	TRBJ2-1	CASTRATAAYNEQFF	TGTGCCAGCACCCGGGCGACCGCGGCCTACAATGAGCAGTTCTTC
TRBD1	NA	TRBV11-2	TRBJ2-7	CASSFTGGSGSYEQYF	TGTGCCAGCAGCTTTACAGGGGGGTCAGGGTCCTACGAGCAGTACTTC
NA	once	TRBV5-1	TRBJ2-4	CASSLSENIQYF	TGCGCCAGCAGCTTATCCGAAAACATTCAGTACTTC
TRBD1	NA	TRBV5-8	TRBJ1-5	CASSLVTGNGQPQHF	TGTGCCAGCAGCTTGGTGACAGGGAACGGTCAGCCCCAGCATTTT
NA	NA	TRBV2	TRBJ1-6	CASSDQAYNSPLHF	TGTGCCAGCAGCGACCAGGCGTATAATTCACCCCTCCACTTT
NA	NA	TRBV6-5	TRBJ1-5	CASSQTPKEEPQHF	TGTGCCAGCAGCCAGACACCTAAGGAGGAGCCCCAGCATTTT
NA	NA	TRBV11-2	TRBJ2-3	CASSSEHTDTQYF	TGTGCCAGCAGCTCCGAACATACAGATACGCAGTATTTT
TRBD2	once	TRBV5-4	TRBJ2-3	CASSPTSGGTDTQYF	TGTGCCAGCAGCCCGACTAGCGGGGGAACAGATACGCAGTATTTT
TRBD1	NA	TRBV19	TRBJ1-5	CASSTRLVRDSRQPQHF	TGTGCCAGTAGCACTCGACTCGTCCGGGACAGTCGACAGCCCCAGCATTTT
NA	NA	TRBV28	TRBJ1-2	CATDTFNYGYTF	TGTGCCACCGACACATTCAACTATGGCTACACCTTC
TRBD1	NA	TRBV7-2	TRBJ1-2	CASSLAQGSGYTF	TGTGCCAGCAGCTTAGCACAGGGGAGTGGCTACACCTTC
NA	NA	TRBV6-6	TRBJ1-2	CASAPGSHYGYTF	TGTGCCAGCGCCCCAGGGTCACACTATGGCTACACCTTC
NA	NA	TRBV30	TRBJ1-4	CAWRPGNSGFNEKLFF	TGTGCCTGGAGACCAGGAAATTCGGGATTTAATGAAAAACTGTTTTTT
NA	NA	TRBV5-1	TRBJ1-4	CASSSTSTGSNEKLFF	TGCGCCAGCAGCTCCACATCGACAGGTTCTAATGAAAAACTGTTTTTT